This record looks at one T cell receptor (beta chain) sequence and its context. The V gene's germline CDR1 is SGHAT and CDR2 FQNNGV. There are 16 residues in the CDR3. V lost 5 bases and J 2 bases, leaving 18 bases between the germline ends. The data stem from a study of blood T cell repertoires in COVID-19. Overall study: There were acute and convalescent COVID-19 samples, and they came from the United States, Italy and Spain. The analysed material was cDNA or gDNA that came from T cells, B-cell-depleted T cells, or PBMCs.

Original processing methods: Researchers report that nucleated cell counts were estimated from reference gene primer amplification. Assay used: immunoSEQ multiplex PCR; TCRdb lists only in-frame clones, some missing. Clone size and the V and J calls come from that table; the DNA yielded D and trimming. The sample has about 69,000 clones; more than 80% are singletons. It was during active infection that Seattle patients were enrolled and then longitudinally followed. The sequencing input was peripheral blood. The origin of this receptor is a man in his fifties or sixties with COVID-19, enrolled during active disease. The rearrangement links TRBV11-2 to TRBJ2-5; D gene uncertain. The CDR3 protein is CASSSRHRLLQETQYF. CDR3 DNA sequence: TGTGCCAGCAGCAGTAGACACCGCCTTCTTCAAGAGACCCAGTACTTC. Full variable domain (missing parts from reference TRBV11-2 and TRBJ2-5): EAGVAQSPRYKIIEKRQSVAFWCNPISGHATLYWYQQILGQGPKLLIQFQNNGVVDDSQLPKDRFSAERLKGVDSTLKIQPAKLEDSAVYLCASSSRHRLLQETQYFGPGTRLLVL.